This T cell receptor (beta chain) is from a study of blood T cell repertoires in COVID-19. Study in general: The United States, Italy and Spain provided the acute and convalescent COVID-19 samples.

Assay: immunoSEQ multiplex PCR; the TCRdb copy retains only in-frame clones and omits some. Of about 440,000 clones in the sample, roughly 85% were seen once. There are 15 residues in the CDR3. Germline assignment: CDR1 SGHRS and CDR2 YFSETQ. V lost 0 bases to trimming and J lost 4 bases, with 8 bases between them. This clone was recorded a few times. This study enrolled people aged about 18 to 100 from approximately 24 US geographic areas. The TCR was taken from a woman between 18 and 29 years old with acute COVID-19. The chain is built from TRBV5-1 and TRBJ1-6; the D gene is possibly TRBD1 (5 bases). Material for sequencing was PBMCs or T cells enriched from blood (not recorded which). The CDR3 protein is CASSLEGAYNSPLHF. The CDR3 coding sequence is TGCGCCAGCAGCTTGGAAGGGGCATATAATTCACCCCTCCACTTT.